One and the same sample provided the 8 T cell receptor beta chains below, sequenced in a study of control samples from healthy donors and cancer patients. Using immunoSEQ multiplex PCR, the repertoire was profiled, and TCRdb retains in-frame clones only, with some absent. Here the sample spans over 85,000 clones, roughly 90% being singletons. The sequenced sample was PBMCs. Every receptor here comes from a woman in her sixties with lung cancer.

In this sample, this clone turned up once. V gene TRBV28 combines with J gene TRBJ1-5; D is unresolved. V lost 3 bases, J lost 2 bases, and 14 bases lay in between. Germline V gene lookup returns CDR1 MDHEN and CDR2 SYDVKM. The CDR3 extends over 16 amino acids. The CDR3 nucleotides are TGTGCCAGCAGTTTGTTGACGGGCGAGGGCAATCAGCCCCAGCATTTT. It encodes CASSLLTGEGNQPQHF.

The chain carries TRBV5-1 and TRBJ2-7; 16 bases fit TRBD2. Germline CDR1 is SGHRS and CDR2 is YFSETQ. Trimming removed 0 bases from V and 3 bases from J; junction bases left unmatched: 9. This CDR3 region has 19 residues. CDR3 nucleotides: TGCGCCAGCAGCTTGGAAACGGGACTAGCGGGAGGGCCCTTCTACGAGCAGTACTTC. This translates into CASSLETGLAGGPFYEQYF.

The chain uses TRBV11-3 and TRBJ1-2; TRBD1 is a possible D gene (6 bases). Germline V CDR1 and CDR2: SGHNT, YENEEA. This CDR3 region has 15 residues. V was cut by 5 bases and J by 0 bases, with 13 bases left in between. DNA for the CDR3: TGTGCCAGCAGCCCGAGGGGGACCTCTAACTATGGCTACACCTTC. It encodes CASSPRGTSNYGYTF.

The chain couples TRBV12-5 to TRBJ2-2; D ambiguous. CDR3 length equals 11 residues. V lost 4 bases and J 9 bases, leaving 6 bases between the germline ends. CDR1 is LGHNT and CDR2 is FRNRAP in the germline V gene. The CDR3 nucleotides are TGTGCTAGTGGTTCCGACAGGGAGCTGTTTTTT. This sequence encodes CASGSDRELFF.

The chain is built from TRBV28 and TRBJ2-7; 8 bases map to TRBD2. The CDR3 consists of 13 residues. Germline V gene sequence: CDR1 MDHEN, CDR2 SYDVKM. With V trimmed by 3 bases and J by 6 bases, 4 bases remained unmatched. This CDR3 is CASSLERGSEQYF. The CDR3 DNA sequence: TGTGCCAGCAGTTTGGAGCGGGGGAGCGAGCAGTACTTC.

The chain links TRBV5-1 to TRBJ1-4; D not resolved. Germline V gene data show CDR1 as SGHRS and CDR2 as YFSETQ. The length of the CDR3 is 12 residues. V was shortened by 5 bases and J by 7 bases, with 9 bases between the two germline ends. The CDR3 DNA sequence: TGCGCCAGCAGTCTCGACCTTGAAAAACTGTTTTTT. It codes for CASSLDLEKLFF.

The chain carries TRBV12-3 or TRBV12-4 and TRBJ2-1, with D maybe TRBD1 (6 bases). The ends were cut back, 2 bases at V and 9 bases at J, with 8 bases in the middle. The CDR3 has 12 amino acids. CDR3 sequence: CASSLYRAEQFF. CDR3 bases: TGTGCCAGCAGTTTATACAGGGCTGAGCAGTTCTTC.

The V call is TRBV27, the J call TRBJ1-1, with TRBD1 as a possible D gene (5 bases). Germline loops: CDR1 MNHEY, CDR2 SMNVEV (reference sequence). Trimming took 4 bases from V and 5 from J, leaving 20 bases between them. The CDR3 is 16 amino acids. This CDR3 is CASSSMGGGMRTEAFF. CDR3 DNA sequence: TGTGCCAGCAGTTCCATGGGGGGGGGAATGAGGACTGAAGCTTTCTTT.